The sequence of this T cell receptor (beta chain) was determined in a study of blood T cell repertoires in COVID-19 (dated by TCRdb to 2018 to 2020). About the full investigation: Collaborator samples came from the United States, Italy and Spain and covered acute and convalescent phases of COVID-19. The material from the prospective study consisted of cDNA or gDNA derived from T cells, B-cell-depleted T cells, or PBMCs. Subjects who had been exposed to COVID-19, were actively infected with it, or had recovered from it provided the deeply sampled blood TCRbeta repertoires that made up the dataset. A freely available public database, intended as a resource for researchers studying the immune response to SARS-CoV-2, is where the repertoires were released. Samples came from the ongoing ImmuneRACE study (first 160 participants) plus 1,254 subjects from 6 global collaborators. A de-identified subject ID, COVID-19 status, age in years and sex were almost always included in the sample metadata. HLA class I and class II types, where available, came from metadata supplied by the sample provider rather than from assay-based typing. Beyond this particular receptor, the publication reports: The amount of clinical and demographic metadata varied by source and participant and was provided uncurated.

TCRbeta CDR3 regions were amplified from genomic DNA using the immunoSEQ Assay, a bias-controlled multiplex PCR. The paper's data handling went like this. Within the assay, amplification of reference gene primers was used to estimate how many nucleated cells each sample contained. To quantify the absolute abundance of each unique TCRbeta CDR3 rearrangement, sequence reads were collapsed and filtered. For each sample, productive Simpson clonality was calculated by taking the square root of Simpson's diversity index across productive rearrangements. TCRdb provides this immuneACCESS table in a form limited to in-frame rearrangements. Some clones are lacking; in checked studies, under half of them reflect an unresolved V gene, and why the rest are absent is not known. D and trimming come from the DNA, and the V and J calls and clone size come from that table. The sample has fewer than 250,000 clones on record, around 84% of them singletons. The top ten clonotypes cover 3% to 3.5% of the sample.

Participants in the prospective study were enrolled through a virtual design, were aged about 18 to 90 years, and lived in roughly 26 United States geographic areas. In the prospective study, cohorts were assigned on the basis of participant-reported clinical history obtained from a screening survey and a study questionnaire. Exposed participants had been in contact, within 2 weeks of entering the study, with a person who had a PCR-confirmed or clinician-diagnosed case of COVID-19. Each participant in the prospective study had whole blood, serum and a nasopharyngeal or oropharyngeal swab collected by mobile phlebotomists. Participants in the prospective study had the option to provide additional blood draws and questionnaires over a roughly 2-month period. Before DNA extraction, blood samples from the prospective study were shipped at room temperature or frozen. The CDR3 spans 21 residues, from the cysteine through the phenylalanine. Left in the record is the CDR3 DNA by itself, 63 bases read in frame from the first base. The germline V gene provides CDR1 MGHRA and CDR2 YSYEKL. V is clipped by 0 bases and J by 8 bases, and the sequence between their germline boundaries is 32 bases long.

As concerns this clone: No cognate antigen has been identified for it. No base quality values were provided; no much bigger clone lies one nucleotide off.

The sequencing sample was made of PBMCs or T cells enriched from blood (not recorded which). The source of this sequence is a woman aged 25 to 45 who had been exposed to COVID-19. The V and J segments used are TRBV4-1 and TRBJ2-1; TRBD2 is possibly the D segment (7 matching bases). Here the CDR3 is given as CASSQDLTPGGPYFRLDEQFF. At the DNA level, the sequence is TGCGCCAGCAGCCAAGACTTAACCCCGGGGGGCCCATACTTTCGACTTGATGAGCAGTTCTTC.